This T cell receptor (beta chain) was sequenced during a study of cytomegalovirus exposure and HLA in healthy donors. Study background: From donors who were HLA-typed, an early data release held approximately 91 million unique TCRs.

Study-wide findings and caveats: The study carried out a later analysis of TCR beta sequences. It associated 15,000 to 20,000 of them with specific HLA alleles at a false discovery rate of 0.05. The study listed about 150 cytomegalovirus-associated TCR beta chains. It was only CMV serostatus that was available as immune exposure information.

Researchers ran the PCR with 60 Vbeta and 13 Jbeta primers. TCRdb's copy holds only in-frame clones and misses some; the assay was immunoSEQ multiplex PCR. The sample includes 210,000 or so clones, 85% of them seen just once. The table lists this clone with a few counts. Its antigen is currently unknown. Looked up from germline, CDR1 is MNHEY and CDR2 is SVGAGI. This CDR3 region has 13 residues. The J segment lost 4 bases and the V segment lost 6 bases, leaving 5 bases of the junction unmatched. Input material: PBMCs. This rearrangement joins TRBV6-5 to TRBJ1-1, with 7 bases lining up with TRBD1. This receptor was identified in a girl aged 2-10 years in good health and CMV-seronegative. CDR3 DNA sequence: TGTGCCAGCAGCGCAGGGGGTGGCACTGAAGCTTTCTTT. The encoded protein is CASSAGGGTEAFF.